Shown below are 5 T cell receptor beta chains from a single sample sequenced in a study of blood T cell repertoires in COVID-19. Here immunoSEQ multiplex PCR was the method, and the copy in TCRdb shows in-frame clones only, minus some. In the table there are roughly 39,000 clones, 90% of which are singletons. Sequencing used peripheral blood. The origin of the receptors is a human donor in a cohort sampled during active COVID-19.

This chain links TRBV5-4 with TRBJ2-7, with 9 bases matching TRBD1. V dropped 3 bases and J dropped 5; count of bases not matched to a gene: 3. The CDR3 runs 13 residues. Germline V gene lookup returns CDR1 SGHNT and CDR2 YYREEE (reference sequence). The chain's CDR3 is CASSWTGDNEQYF. The CDR3 nucleotides are TGTGCCAGCAGCTGGACAGGGGATAACGAGCAGTACTTC.

The V gene is TRBV3-1 (or the pseudogene TRBV3-2), the J gene TRBJ1-2; D might be TRBD1 (6 bases). Germline V CDR1 and CDR2: LGHDT, YNNKEL (reference sequence). The CDR3 is 12 residues long. Trimming cost V 6 bases and J 6 bases, with 11 bases left between them. Here the CDR3 reads CASRKDSNGYTF. The CDR3, as DNA: TGTGCCAGCAGGAAGGACAGCAATGGCTACACCTTC.

V usage is TRBV7-7 and J usage is TRBJ2-5; 10 bases map to TRBD2. This CDR3 spans 15 amino acids. V shed 2 bases, J shed 4 bases, and the junction held 4 bases outside the gene matches. CDR1 is SSHAT, CDR2 FNYEAQ, per germline (reference sequence). This chain's CDR3 is CASSLFLAGAETQYF. The DNA of the CDR3 is TGTGCCAGCAGCTTATTCCTAGCGGGAGCAGAGACCCAGTACTTC.

This chain uses TRBV7-6 with TRBJ1-3; possible D gene TRBD1, 5 bases. Trimming stripped 1 base from V and 0 bases from J, with 7 bases between. The CDR3 loop spans 15 amino acids. In germline, CDR1 is SGHVS, CDR2 FNYEAQ. This chain's CDR3 is CASSLGQSSGNTIYF. In DNA form, the CDR3 reads TGTGCCAGCAGCTTAGGACAGAGCTCTGGAAACACCATATATTTT.

This CDR3 reads CASSDYRGRVYGYTF. The DNA for the CDR3 is TGTGCCAGCAGCGACTACAGGGGGCGCGTCTATGGCTACACCTTC. This chain links TRBV11-2 with TRBJ1-2; 9 nucleotides align to TRBD1. The germline V gene encodes CDR1 SGHAT and CDR2 FQNNGV. The CDR3 extends over 15 amino acids. V lost 5 bases to trimming and J lost 4 bases; unmatched junction nucleotides: 8.